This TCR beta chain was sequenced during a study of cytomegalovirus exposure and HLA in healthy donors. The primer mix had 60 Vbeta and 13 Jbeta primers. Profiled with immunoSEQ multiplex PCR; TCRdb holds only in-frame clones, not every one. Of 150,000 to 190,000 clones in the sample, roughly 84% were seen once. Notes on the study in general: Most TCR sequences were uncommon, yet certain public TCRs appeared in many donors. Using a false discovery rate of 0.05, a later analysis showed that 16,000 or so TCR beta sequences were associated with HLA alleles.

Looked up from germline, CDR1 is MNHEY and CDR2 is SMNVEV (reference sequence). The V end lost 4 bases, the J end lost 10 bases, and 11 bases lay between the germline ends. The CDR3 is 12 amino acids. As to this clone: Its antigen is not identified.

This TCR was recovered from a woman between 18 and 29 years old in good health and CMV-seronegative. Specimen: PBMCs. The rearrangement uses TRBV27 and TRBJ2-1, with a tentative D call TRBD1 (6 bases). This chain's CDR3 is CASSSTGTEQFF. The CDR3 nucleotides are TGTGCCAGCAGTTCGACAGGAACCGAGCAGTTCTTC.